Following are 14 T cell receptor beta chains from one sample sequenced in a study of cytomegalovirus exposure and HLA in healthy donors. The PCR used 60 Vbeta and 13 Jbeta primers. Profiled with immunoSEQ multiplex PCR; TCRdb holds only in-frame clones, not every one. The sample has about 110,000 clones, 65% to 80% seen once. Specimen: PBMCs. The receptors were sampled from a woman aged 45-59 years in good health and CMV-seropositive.

This sequence joins TRBV4-1 and TRBJ2-7; 12 bases align to TRBD2. The junction had 5 bases not matched to a gene; V was cut back by 0 bases and J by 8 bases. Germline CDR1 is MGHRA and CDR2 is YSYEKL. The CDR3 has 15 amino acids. The CDR3 loop is CASSQDVGLAGKQYF. The CDR3 DNA sequence: TGCGCCAGCAGCCAAGATGTAGGACTAGCGGGGAAGCAGTACTTC.

The chain employs TRBV6-1 and TRBJ1-5; 8 bases are shared with TRBD1. Germline V gives CDR1 MNHNS, CDR2 SASEGT. This CDR3 is built from 15 residues. V gave up 7 bases and J gave up 11 bases; unmatched junction bases: 16. The CDR3 nucleotides read TGTGCCAGCACTTATTACGGACAGGGAGTTGTGGCCCAGCATTTT. Its protein is CASTYYGQGVVAQHF.

This chain links TRBV10-3 with TRBJ2-7; maybe TRBD1 (6 bases). The CDR3 extends over 14 amino acids. V was shortened by 0 bases and J by 6 bases, with 12 bases between the two germline ends. CDR1 is ENHRY and CDR2 is SYGVKD in the germline V gene. The CDR3: CAISESVRGSEQYF. In DNA form, the CDR3 reads TGTGCCATCAGTGAGTCGGTCAGGGGCAGCGAGCAGTACTTC.

The chain has TRBV7-6 and TRBJ1-2; no reliable D call. This CDR3 region has 16 residues. Germline CDR1 is SGHVS and CDR2 is FNYEAQ. The germline V and J ends were trimmed by 6 bases and 2 bases, with 19 bases remaining between them. CDR3 loop: CASSLGSSGENYGYTF. For the CDR3, the DNA is TGTGCCAGCAGTTTGGGATCTTCTGGGGAGAACTATGGCTACACCTTC.

This clone was recorded a few times. The chain has TRBV6-1 and TRBJ2-6, with TRBD1 identical over 8 bases. This CDR3 has 14 residues. Germline CDR1 reads MNHNS; CDR2 reads SASEGT. The junction had 3 bases not matched to a gene; V was cut back by 6 bases and J by 5 bases. The CDR3 sequence is CASRDRARANVLTF. The CDR3 DNA sequence: TGTGCCAGCAGGGACAGGGCGAGGGCCAACGTCCTGACTTTC.

The chain employs TRBV15 and TRBJ1-5, with D uncertain. The length of the CDR3 is 14 residues. Germline V gene lookup returns CDR1 LNHNV and CDR2 YYDKDF (reference sequence). Trimming pared 5 bases from V and 4 bases from J, leaving 12 bases between. The CDR3 reads CATSGSRGNQPQHF. CDR3 DNA: TGTGCCACCAGCGGATCAAGAGGAAATCAGCCCCAGCATTTT.

The chain is built from TRBV11-2 and TRBJ1-5, with TRBD1 matching over 7 bases. This CDR3 has 15 amino acids. J lost 0 bases, V lost 8 bases, and 7 bases had no gene match. Germline CDR1 SGHAT, CDR2 FQNNGV. Here the CDR3 reads CASGPTGYSNQPQHF. The CDR3 coding sequence is TGTGCCAGCGGTCCGACAGGGTATAGCAATCAGCCCCAGCATTTT. The variable domain in full, completed from reference TRBV11-2 and TRBJ1-5, reads EAGVAQSPRYKIIEKRQSVAFWCNPISGHATLYWYQQILGQGPKLLIQFQNNGVVDDSQLPKDRFSAERLKGVDSTLKIQPAKLEDSAVYLCASGPTGYSNQPQHFGDGTRLSIL.

This clone was recorded once. The chain carries TRBV28 and TRBJ1-6, with D possibly TRBD1 on 6 matching bases. The V and J ends lost 4 bases and 13 bases respectively, with 20 bases between them. Germline lookup yields CDR1 MDHEN and CDR2 SYDVKM. The CDR3 has 15 amino acids. DNA for the CDR3: TGTGCCAGCAGTTCCTCCGACAGGTCCCTCCGTCCCCTCCACTTT. This codes for CASSSSDRSLRPLHF.

Comment on this clone: One end of the junction is discordant with germline, which a read error may explain. CDR3 coding DNA: TGTTCCAGCACCACAGTACTAGCGGCCTCCTACAATGAGCAGTTCTTC. Residues: CSSTTVLAASYNEQFF. This sequence joins TRBV7-9 and TRBJ2-1; TRBD2 matches at 8 bases. Germline V CDR1 and CDR2: SEHNR, FQNEAQ (reference sequence). The CDR3 consists of 16 residues.

This rearrangement joins TRBV5-1 to TRBJ2-6; tentative D call: TRBD1 (6 bases). Germline lookup yields CDR1 SGHRS and CDR2 YFSETQ. The germline V and J ends were trimmed by 1 base and 5 bases, with 19 bases remaining between them. CDR3 length equals 18 residues. CDR3 sequence: CASSLPNRDGNRANVLTF. The CDR3 region has the DNA TGCGCCAGCAGCTTGCCCAACAGGGACGGTAATCGGGCCAACGTCCTGACTTTC.

The chain combines TRBV15 with TRBJ2-1; 8 bases map to TRBD1. The junction had 5 bases not matched to a gene; V was cut back by 0 bases and J by 7 bases. The CDR3 is made up of 15 amino acids. Germline lookup yields CDR1 LNHNV and CDR2 YYDKDF (reference sequence). CDR3 region: CATSRDLGQGNEQFF. CDR3 in DNA: TGTGCCACCAGCAGAGATCTTGGACAGGGAAATGAGCAGTTCTTC.

The J gene is TRBJ1-4, the V gene TRBV7-6, with 10 bases matching TRBD1. The CDR3 has 16 amino acids. Germline CDR1 SGHVS, CDR2 FNYEAQ. V trimming: 4 bases; J trimming: 7 bases; junction bases outside the gene matches: 9. CDR3: CASSSLTGTGVEKLFF. The CDR3, as DNA: TGTGCCAGCAGCTCCTTAACCGGGACAGGGGTTGAAAAACTGTTTTTT.

The chain uses TRBV7-2 and TRBJ1-2, with D unclear. V was cut by 4 bases and J by 2 bases, with 14 bases left in between. This CDR3 contains 15 residues. Germline assignment: CDR1 SGHTA and CDR2 FQGNSA. The chain's CDR3 is CASSSTWTGNYGYTF. The CDR3 DNA sequence: TGTGCCAGCAGCTCGACCTGGACGGGAAACTATGGCTACACCTTC.

The rearrangement joins TRBV21-1 to TRBJ2-7; TRBD2, the table's D call, lacks a check against the DNA. TRBV21-1 is given as a pseudogene. This CDR3 is 12 amino acids long. The chain's CDR3 is CARGTSGGEQYF. The CDR3 region has the DNA TGTGCCAGGGGGACTAGCGGGGGGGAGCAGTACTTC.